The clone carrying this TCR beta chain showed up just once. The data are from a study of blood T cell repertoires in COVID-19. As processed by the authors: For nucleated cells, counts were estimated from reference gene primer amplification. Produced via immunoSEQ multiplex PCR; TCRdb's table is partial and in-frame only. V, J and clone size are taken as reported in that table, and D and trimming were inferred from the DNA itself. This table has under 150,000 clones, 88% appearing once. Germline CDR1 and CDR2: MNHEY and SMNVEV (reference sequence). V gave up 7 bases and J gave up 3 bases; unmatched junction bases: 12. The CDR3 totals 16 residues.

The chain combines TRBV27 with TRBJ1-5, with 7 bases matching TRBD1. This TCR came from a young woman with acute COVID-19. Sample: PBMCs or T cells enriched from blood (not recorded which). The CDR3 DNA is TGTGCCAGCATCGTCCACAGGGGCGTTTACAATCAGCCCCAGCATTTT. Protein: CASIVHRGVYNQPQHF.